One sample yielded the 6 T cell receptor beta chains listed below, sequenced in a study of blood T cell repertoires in COVID-19. This table comes from immunoSEQ multiplex PCR, and its TCRdb copy is limited to in-frame clones, with some not included. Among just over 300,000 clones listed, more than 75% were seen once. Sequencing input: PBMCs or T cells enriched from blood (not recorded which). The receptor set was obtained from a man younger than 40 who had recovered from COVID-19.

V and J are TRBV20-1 and TRBJ2-1, with TRBD1 matching 8 bases. The V and J ends lost 3 bases and 12 bases, in that order; junction bases with no gene match: 4. The CDR3 spans 11 residues. The germline gives CDR1 DFQATT, CDR2 SNEGSKA (reference sequence). DNA for the CDR3: TGCAGTGCTAGGGACAGGGAACTGCAGTTCTTC. Translating gives CSARDRELQFF.

The chain has TRBV9 and TRBJ2-2; D possibly corresponds to TRBD2 (6 bases). Germline V gene lookup returns CDR1 SGDLS and CDR2 YYNGEE. V lost 4 bases, J lost 0 bases, and 10 bases lay in between. This CDR3 region has 15 residues. This CDR3 is CASSKGTPNTGELFF. The CDR3 DNA sequence: TGTGCCAGCAGCAAGGGGACTCCGAACACCGGGGAGCTGTTTTTT.

V usage is TRBV27 and J usage is TRBJ2-1; D not certain. CDR3 length: 15 amino acids. The germline V gene encodes CDR1 MNHEY and CDR2 SMNVEV (reference sequence). Trimming shortened V by 4 bases and J by 2 bases, and 12 bases separated the two germline ends. The CDR3 bases are TGTGCCAGCAGTTCCACCCACAGCCCCTACAATGAGCAGTTCTTC. This gives the protein CASSSTHSPYNEQFF.

This rearrangement joins TRBV14 to TRBJ1-4, with D possibly matching TRBD1 (5 bases). Germline CDR1 and CDR2: SGHDN and FVKESK. The V and J ends lost 3 bases and 7 bases respectively, with 15 bases between them. The CDR3 covers 15 residues. CDR3 in amino acids: CASSHRSLGGEKLFF. The CDR3 nucleotides are TGTGCCAGCAGCCACCGGTCCCTCGGGGGTGAAAAACTGTTTTTT.

This clone appeared once. The chain joins TRBV30 to TRBJ1-4; maybe TRBD1 (5 bases). There are 17 residues in the CDR3. The V and J ends lost 3 bases and 8 bases respectively, with 25 bases between them. CDR1 GTSNPN and CDR2 SVGIG come from the germline V gene (reference sequence). The CDR3 DNA reads TGTGCCTGGAGACCCCAGGGTGGAGGGGCTTTGGGGGAAAAACTGTTTTTT. Amino acids: CAWRPQGGGALGEKLFF.

This chain uses TRBV5-1 with TRBJ1-2, with 9 positions matching TRBD1. The J segment lost 0 bases and the V segment lost 2 bases, leaving 5 bases of the junction unmatched. The CDR3 extends over 16 amino acids. The germline V gene encodes CDR1 SGHRS and CDR2 YFSETQ. CDR3 sequence reads: CASSFGTGPPNYGYTF. The CDR3 region has the DNA TGCGCCAGCAGCTTTGGGACAGGGCCTCCTAACTATGGCTACACCTTC.